A single sample is the source of the 14 T cell receptor beta chains below, sequenced in a study of technical replicates of blood from a few donors. This table comes from immunoSEQ multiplex PCR, and its TCRdb copy is limited to in-frame clones, with some not included. The sample yields tens of thousands of clones, more than 85% seen once. The sequencing sample was made of T cells isolated from PBMCs. The receptor set was obtained from a human donor in good health.

The chain has TRBV12-5 and TRBJ1-5; 11 bases align to TRBD1. Trimming removed 3 bases from V and 7 bases from J; junction bases left unmatched: 11. Germline CDR1 and CDR2: LGHNT and FRNRAP. The CDR3 totals 17 residues. CDR3: CASGFLSSGQGGQPQHF. The CDR3 bases are TGTGCTAGTGGTTTCTTATCGTCGGGACAGGGGGGGCAGCCCCAGCATTTT.

The CDR3 here is CASGQGGAPGAEKLFF. The CDR3 DNA reads as TGTGCCAGTGGACAGGGAGGCGCCCCTGGCGCTGAAAAACTGTTTTTT. The V call is TRBV2, the J call TRBJ1-4; 8 bases map to TRBD1. The CDR3 totals 16 residues. The germline V gene encodes CDR1 SNHLY and CDR2 FYNNEI. After removal of 9 bases from V and 7 bases from J, the junction contained 16 bases not matched to a gene.

The chain uses TRBV6-5 and TRBJ2-2; weak D call: TRBD2 (6 bases). The germline CDR1 and CDR2 sequences are MNHEY and SVGAGI. The ends were cut back, 1 base at V and 1 base at J, with 7 bases in the middle. The CDR3 loop spans 15 amino acids. The CDR3 DNA sequence: TGTGCCAGCAGTTACTACGGGGGGAACACCGGGGAGCTGTTTTTT. It is translated as CASSYYGGNTGELFF.

The chain uses TRBV9 and TRBJ1-4; D is possibly TRBD1 (5 bases). With 2 bases removed from V and 3 bases from J, the gap between germline ends came to 11 bases. The CDR3 loop spans 15 amino acids. Germline CDR1 is SGDLS and CDR2 is YYNGEE. The CDR3 sequence is CASSVGGGANEKLFF. As DNA, the CDR3 is TGTGCCAGCAGCGTTGGCGGGGGAGCTAATGAAAAACTGTTTTTT.

The chain couples TRBV4-1 to TRBJ2-4; maybe TRBD1 (5 bases). The CDR3 covers 16 residues. V gave up 2 bases and J gave up 8 bases, with 19 bases separating them. Germline values: CDR1 MGHRA, CDR2 YSYEKL. As DNA, the CDR3 is TGCGCCAGCAGCCAACCATTGGGCAGGGAACGGGACATTCAGTACTTC. Amino acid sequence: CASSQPLGRERDIQYF.

This clone showed up just once. This chain joins TRBV4-1 and TRBJ2-7; TRBD2 aligns across 10 bases. The V segment lost 4 bases and the J segment 2 bases; nucleotides outside the gene matches: 2. The CDR3 contains 14 residues. CDR1 and CDR2 from the germline V gene are MGHRA and YSYEKL. CDR3 amino acids: CASSLGTSAYEQYF. The CDR3 DNA is TGCGCCAGCAGCCTGGGGACTAGCGCCTACGAGCAGTACTTC.

V is TRBV9 and J is TRBJ2-1; 10 nucleotides align to TRBD2. In germline, CDR1 is SGDLS, CDR2 YYNGEE. Unmatched junction bases numbered 3, after V lost 0 bases and J lost 6 bases. The CDR3 totals 15 residues. The CDR3, as DNA: TGTGCCAGCAGCGTAGTAGCGGGGGGAGTCAATGAGCAGTTCTTC. Translating gives CASSVVAGGVNEQFF.

This clone was picked up one time. CDR3 bases: TGTGCCAGCAGCTATAGCGGGGGGGCCTTATCTGGGGCCAACGTCCTGACTTTC. Encoded protein: CASSYSGGALSGANVLTF. This rearrangement joins TRBV5-8 to TRBJ2-6; 11 nucleotides agree with TRBD2. This CDR3 contains 18 residues. Trimming took 3 bases from V and 1 from J; bases not matched to a gene: 6. CDR1 and CDR2 (germline): SGHTS, YDEGEE.

The chain links TRBV10-3 to TRBJ2-1, with TRBD2 matching over 8 bases. The germline CDR1 and CDR2 sequences are ENHRY and SYGVKD. The CDR3 sequence is 16 residues long. V lost 0 bases, J lost 5 bases, and 6 bases stayed unmatched. CDR3: CAISESFGGANNEQFF. The CDR3 DNA is TGTGCCATCAGTGAGTCCTTCGGGGGGGCGAACAATGAGCAGTTCTTC.

The rearrangement joins TRBV6-1 to TRBJ2-2, with 8 nucleotides matching TRBD2. The CDR3 has 15 amino acids. Germline-derived CDR1 and CDR2 are MNHNS and SASEGT. Trimming took 6 bases from V and 4 from J; bases not matched to a gene: 7. The CDR3 region has the DNA TGTGCCAGCAGGAATCTAGCGGGTCTCACCGGGGAGCTGTTTTTT. This translates into CASRNLAGLTGELFF.

J is TRBJ2-4 and V is TRBV18; 7 positions agree with TRBD2. The V gene end was trimmed by 3 bases and the J gene end by 4 bases; junction bases not matched to a gene: 9. The CDR3 contains 16 residues. CDR1 and CDR2 from the germline V gene are KGHSH and LQKENI. CDR3: CASSPAGVLRKNIQYF. In nucleotides, the CDR3 is TGTGCCAGCTCACCCGCGGGGGTATTAAGGAAAAACATTCAGTACTTC.

This clone came up once. The chain combines TRBV7-3 with TRBJ1-1; tentatively, D is TRBD1 (6 bases). This CDR3 has 12 residues. Looked up from germline, CDR1 is SGHTA and CDR2 is FQGTGA. The germline V and J ends were trimmed by 8 bases and 4 bases, with 11 bases remaining between them. CDR3 sequence: CASSMGATEAFF. In DNA, the CDR3 is TGTGCCAGCTCTATGGGGGCCACTGAAGCTTTCTTT.

This clone was counted a few times. The rearrangement joins TRBV30 to TRBJ1-5; 7 bases are a match to TRBD1. Germline-derived CDR1 and CDR2 are GTSNPN and SVGIG (reference sequence). V lost 4 bases, J lost 4 bases, and 7 bases stayed unmatched. CDR3 length equals 14 residues. CDR3 DNA sequence: TGTGCCTGGAACGGGCAGACAGGGAATCAGCCCCAGCATTTT. Translation gives CAWNGQTGNQPQHF.

This chain links TRBV12-5 with TRBJ1-4; TRBD1 is a possible D gene (6 bases). This CDR3 has 18 residues. The V gene lost 1 base and the J gene lost 5 bases, with 20 bases spanning the gap. Per the germline V gene, CDR1 is LGHNT and CDR2 is FRNRAP. CDR3 amino acids: CASGLAGQLNPENEKLFF. The CDR3, as DNA: TGTGCTAGTGGTTTGGCTGGACAGCTAAATCCGGAAAATGAAAAACTGTTTTTT.